Listed below are T cell receptor beta chains from one sample, sequenced in a study of blood T cell repertoires in COVID-19. The data were produced by immunoSEQ multiplex PCR, yet TCRdb's version contains in-frame clones alone and is incomplete. This table has roughly 130,000 clones, more than 70% appearing once. Sequences were obtained from peripheral blood. All receptors come from a man in his sixties or seventies with acute or convalescent COVID-19. CDR3s include the opening cysteine and the closing phenylalanine or tryptophan. A D gene is named only where the DNA matches it firmly. Some rows mark clone size as missing; the rest say once, few, many or name a class of expanded clone.

D	J	length	V	size	DNA	CDR3
.	TRBJ1-1	14	TRBV11-3	few	TGTGCCAGCAGCTTAGATGGGCCCCCTACTGAAGCTTTCTTT	CASSLDGPPTEAFF
.	TRBJ1-1	13	TRBV12-5	.	TGTGCTAGTGGTCTCGGGGGGAACACTGAAGCTTTCTTT	CASGLGGNTEAFF
.	TRBJ2-5	14	TRBV11-2	once	TGTGCCAGCAGTTCCGGACTGACTCAAGAGACCCAGTACTTC	CASSSGLTQETQYF
.	TRBJ2-3	15	TRBV6-1	.	TGTGCCAGCAGTGAAATGGCGGGGAGCACAGATACGCAGTATTTT	CASSEMAGSTDTQYF
TRBD1	TRBJ2-6	22	TRBV6-6	.	TGTGCCAGCAGTCGCTGGGCGCTCCCGGGACAGGGGGCTGCTGCCGGGGCCAACGTCCTGACTTTC	CASSRWALPGQGAAAGANVLTF
.	TRBJ1-1	12	TRBV28	few	TGTGCCAGCCAGGGAGGACACACTGAAGCTTTCTTT	CASQGGHTEAFF
.	TRBJ1-2	13	TRBV2	.	TGTGCCAGCAGACAGGGTTTAAGGGGTGGCTACACCTTC	CASRQGLRGGYTF
.	TRBJ2-7	15	TRBV28	.	TGTGCCAGCAGTTTGGGAGGCGGAAACTCCTACGAGCAGTACTTC	CASSLGGGNSYEQYF
.	TRBJ1-1	15	TRBV6-6	.	TGTGCCAGCCGGGGGATGGGTGGGGAGAACACTGAAGCTTTCTTT	CASRGMGGENTEAFF
.	TRBJ1-1	15	TRBV6-5	.	TGTGCCAGCAGTTACTCGGTCAGGGGGAACACTGAAGCTTTCTTT	CASSYSVRGNTEAFF